The 4 T cell receptor beta chains below were found in one sample sequenced in a study of identical twins. MiXCR, run by TCRdb on the 5' RACE reads, gives a single entry per CDR3 protein. The sample includes 500,000 or so distinct CDR3 sequences, approximately 15% of them seen just once. In addition, the sample was reused for a study of yellow fever vaccine responses in identical twins.

The specimen sequenced was CD4+ T cells sorted from blood. All receptors derive from a woman aged 18-35 years in good health.

CDR3 coding DNA: TGCAGTGCCCCCCGTAGCGGGGGCCAAGAGACCCAGTACTTC. Translating gives CSAPRSGGQETQYF. The gene calls are TRBV20-1 and TRBJ2-5, with 9 nucleotides matching TRBD2. This CDR3 has 14 amino acids. V was clipped by 6 bases and J by 1 base; unmatched bases: 6. The V gene's germline CDR1 is DFQATT and CDR2 SNEGSKA (reference sequence).

This clonotype showed up many times. This sequence joins TRBV20-1 and TRBJ2-5, with D possibly TRBD2 on 7 matching bases. The V and J ends lost 6 bases and 5 bases respectively, with 19 bases between them. The CDR3 runs to 14 residues. Germline V lookup: CDR1 DFQATT, CDR2 SNEGSKA (reference sequence). As DNA, the CDR3 is TGCAGTGCCTTAGGGGGGGGATCGAGGGAGACCCAGTACTTC. Its protein product is CSALGGGSRETQYF.

The genes are TRBV19 and TRBJ2-6; D is ambiguous. The CDR3 covers 16 residues. V dropped 4 bases and J dropped 0 bases, with 10 bases sitting between them. Germline CDR1 reads LNHDA; CDR2 reads SQIVND (reference sequence). The CDR3 DNA sequence: TGTGCCAGTAGTAGAGACGGTAGCTCTGGGGCCAACGTCCTGACTTTC. Translating it yields CASSRDGSSGANVLTF.

This clonotype has at least ten counts. V usage is TRBV27 and J usage is TRBJ2-1, with TRBD1 matching 8 bases. The CDR3 is made up of 16 amino acids. J was trimmed by 7 bases and V by 6 bases; bases with no gene match: 14. Germline V lookup: CDR1 MNHEY, CDR2 SMNVEV (reference sequence). The CDR3 region has the DNA TGTGCCAGCAGAAGAAGCCAGGGGGCGCGGTTGAATGAGCAGTTCTTC. This sequence encodes CASRRSQGARLNEQFF.